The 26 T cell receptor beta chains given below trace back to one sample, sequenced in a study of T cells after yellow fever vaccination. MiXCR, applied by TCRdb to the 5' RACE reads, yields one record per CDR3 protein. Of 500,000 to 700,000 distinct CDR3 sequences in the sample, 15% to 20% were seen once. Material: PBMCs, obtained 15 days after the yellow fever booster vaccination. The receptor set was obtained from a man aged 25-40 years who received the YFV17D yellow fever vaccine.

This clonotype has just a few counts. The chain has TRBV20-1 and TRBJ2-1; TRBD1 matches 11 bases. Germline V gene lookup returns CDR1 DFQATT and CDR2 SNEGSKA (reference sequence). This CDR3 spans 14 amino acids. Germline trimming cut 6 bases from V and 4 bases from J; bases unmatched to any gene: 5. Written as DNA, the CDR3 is TGCAGTGCCACCGGGACAGGGGGGTACAATGAGCAGTTCTTC. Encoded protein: CSATGTGGYNEQFF.

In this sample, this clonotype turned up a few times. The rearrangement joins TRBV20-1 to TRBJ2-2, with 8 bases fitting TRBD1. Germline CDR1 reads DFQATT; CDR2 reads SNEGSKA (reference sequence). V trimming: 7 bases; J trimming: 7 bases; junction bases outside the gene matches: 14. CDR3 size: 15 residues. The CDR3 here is CSGLGQGASIGELFF. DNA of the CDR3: TGCAGTGGACTGGGGCAGGGGGCTTCGATCGGGGAGCTGTTTTTT.

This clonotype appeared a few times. DNA of the CDR3: TGTGCCAGCAGCCAACAGGGCGGGAACACCGGGGAGCTGTTTTTT. Its translation is CASSQQGGNTGELFF. The chain is built from TRBV3-1 and TRBJ2-2; tentatively, D is TRBD1 (5 bases). Germline CDR1 reads LGHDT; CDR2 reads YNNKEL (reference sequence). The ends were cut back, 2 bases at V and 1 base at J, with 8 bases in the middle. This CDR3 region has 15 residues.

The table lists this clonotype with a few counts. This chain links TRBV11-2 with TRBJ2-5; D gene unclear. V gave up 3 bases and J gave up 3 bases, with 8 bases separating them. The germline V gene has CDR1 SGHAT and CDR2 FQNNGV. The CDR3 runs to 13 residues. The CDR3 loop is CASSLSTEETQYF. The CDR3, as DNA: TGTGCCAGCAGCTTGAGTACGGAAGAGACCCAGTACTTC.

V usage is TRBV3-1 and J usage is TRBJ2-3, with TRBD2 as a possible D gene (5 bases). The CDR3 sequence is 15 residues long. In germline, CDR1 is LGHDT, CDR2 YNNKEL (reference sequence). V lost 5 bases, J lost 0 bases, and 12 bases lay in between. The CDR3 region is CASSKTRGSTDTQYF. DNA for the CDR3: TGTGCCAGCAGCAAAACTAGAGGGAGCACAGATACGCAGTATTTT.

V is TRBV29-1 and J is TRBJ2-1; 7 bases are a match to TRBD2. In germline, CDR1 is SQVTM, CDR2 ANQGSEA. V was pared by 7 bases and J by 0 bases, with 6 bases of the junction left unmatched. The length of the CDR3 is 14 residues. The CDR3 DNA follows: TGCAGCGATGGGAGGGCGAGCTCCTACAATGAGCAGTTCTTC. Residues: CSDGRASSYNEQFF.

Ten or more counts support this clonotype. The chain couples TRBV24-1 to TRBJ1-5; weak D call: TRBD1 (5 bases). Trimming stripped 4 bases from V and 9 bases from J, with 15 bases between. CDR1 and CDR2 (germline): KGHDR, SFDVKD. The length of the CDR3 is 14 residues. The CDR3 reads CATSDRVSRGPQHF. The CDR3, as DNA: TGTGCCACCAGTGACAGGGTCTCTCGTGGGCCCCAGCATTTT.

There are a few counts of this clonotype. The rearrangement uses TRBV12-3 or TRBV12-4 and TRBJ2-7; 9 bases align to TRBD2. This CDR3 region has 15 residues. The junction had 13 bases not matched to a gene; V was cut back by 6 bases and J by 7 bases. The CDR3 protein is CASRIGTSHAEEQYF. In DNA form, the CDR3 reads TGTGCCAGCAGGATTGGGACTAGCCACGCGGAGGAGCAGTACTTC.

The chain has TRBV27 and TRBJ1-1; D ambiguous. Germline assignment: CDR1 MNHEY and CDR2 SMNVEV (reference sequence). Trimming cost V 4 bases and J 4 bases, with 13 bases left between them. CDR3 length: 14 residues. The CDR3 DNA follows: TGTGCCAGCAGTTCCCTGGCTATGGCCACTGAAGCTTTCTTT. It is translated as CASSSLAMATEAFF.

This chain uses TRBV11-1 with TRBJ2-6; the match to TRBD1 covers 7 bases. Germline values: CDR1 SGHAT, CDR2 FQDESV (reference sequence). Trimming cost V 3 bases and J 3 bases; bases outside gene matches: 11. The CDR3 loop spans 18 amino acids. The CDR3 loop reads CASSLLGGGPGGANVLTF. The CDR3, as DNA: TGTGCCAGCAGCTTGCTAGGGGGCGGTCCTGGTGGGGCCAACGTCCTGACTTTC.

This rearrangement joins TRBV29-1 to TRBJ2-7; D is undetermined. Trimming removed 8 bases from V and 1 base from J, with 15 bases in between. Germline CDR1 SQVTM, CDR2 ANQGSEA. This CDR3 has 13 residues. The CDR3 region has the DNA TGCAGCCCCCAATTTTGCGCTTCCTACGAGCAGTACTTC. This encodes CSPQFCASYEQYF.

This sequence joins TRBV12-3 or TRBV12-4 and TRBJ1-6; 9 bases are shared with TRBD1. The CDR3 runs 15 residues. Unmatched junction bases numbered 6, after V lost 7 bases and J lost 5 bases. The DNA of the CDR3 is TGTGCCAGCACCAGGACAGGGGTGGATAATTCACCCCTCCACTTT. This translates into CASTRTGVDNSPLHF.

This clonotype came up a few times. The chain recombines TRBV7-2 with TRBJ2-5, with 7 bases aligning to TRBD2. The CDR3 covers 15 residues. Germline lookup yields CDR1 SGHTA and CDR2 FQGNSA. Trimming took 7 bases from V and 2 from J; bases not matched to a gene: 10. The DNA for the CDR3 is TGTGCCAGCACTGAGCGGGACTACAGACAAGAGACCCAGTACTTC. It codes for CASTERDYRQETQYF.

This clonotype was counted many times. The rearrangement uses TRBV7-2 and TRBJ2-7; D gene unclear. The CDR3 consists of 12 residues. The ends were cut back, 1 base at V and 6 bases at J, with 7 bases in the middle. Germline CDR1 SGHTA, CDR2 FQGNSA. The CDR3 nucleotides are TGTGCCAGCAGCTTAGAGCTGGGCGAGCAGTACTTC. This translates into CASSLELGEQYF.

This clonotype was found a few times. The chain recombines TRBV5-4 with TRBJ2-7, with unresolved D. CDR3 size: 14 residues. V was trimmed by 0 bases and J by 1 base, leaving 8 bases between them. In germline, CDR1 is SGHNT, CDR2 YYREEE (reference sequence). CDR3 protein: CASSLETASYEQYF. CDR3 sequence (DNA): TGTGCCAGCAGCTTGGAAACGGCTTCCTACGAGCAGTACTTC.

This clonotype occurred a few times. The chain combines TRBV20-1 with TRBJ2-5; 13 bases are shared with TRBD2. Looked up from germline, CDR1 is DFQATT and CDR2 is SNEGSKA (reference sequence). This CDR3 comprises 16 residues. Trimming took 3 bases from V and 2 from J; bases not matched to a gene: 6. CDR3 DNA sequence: TGCAGTGCTAGTACGGCGGGACTAGCGGGGCAAGAGACCCAGTACTTC. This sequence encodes CSASTAGLAGQETQYF.

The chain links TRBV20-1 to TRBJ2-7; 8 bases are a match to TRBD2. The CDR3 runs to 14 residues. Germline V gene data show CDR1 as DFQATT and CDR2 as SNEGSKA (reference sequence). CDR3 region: CSGGGGPTPYEQYF. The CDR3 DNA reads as TGCAGCGGGGGGGGCGGACCCACCCCCTACGAGCAGTACTTC.

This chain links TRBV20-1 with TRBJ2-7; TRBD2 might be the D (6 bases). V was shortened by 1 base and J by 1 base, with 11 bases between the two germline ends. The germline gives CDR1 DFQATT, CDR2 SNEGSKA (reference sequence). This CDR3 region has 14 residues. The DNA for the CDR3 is TGCAGTGCTAGAGGGGCGGGATGGTCCTACGAGCAGTACTTC. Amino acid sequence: CSARGAGWSYEQYF.

In DNA, the CDR3 is TGTGCCAGCAGTTTTCTCGCTGACTACGAGCAGTACTTC. It specifies CASSFLADYEQYF. The chain couples TRBV6-5 to TRBJ2-7; D unresolved. The V and J ends lost 4 bases and 3 bases respectively, with 10 bases between them. Germline-derived CDR1 and CDR2 are MNHEY and SVGAGI. The CDR3 length is 13 residues.

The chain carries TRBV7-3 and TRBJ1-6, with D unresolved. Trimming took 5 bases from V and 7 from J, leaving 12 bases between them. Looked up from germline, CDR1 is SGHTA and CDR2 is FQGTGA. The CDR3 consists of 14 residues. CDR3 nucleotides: TGTGCCAGCAGCCGCGGGGTCCTCAATTCACCCCTCCACTTT. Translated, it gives CASSRGVLNSPLHF.

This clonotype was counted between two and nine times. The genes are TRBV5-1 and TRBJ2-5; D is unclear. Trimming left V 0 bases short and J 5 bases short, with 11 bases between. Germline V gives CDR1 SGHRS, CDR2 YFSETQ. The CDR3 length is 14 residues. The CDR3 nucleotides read TGCGCCAGCAGCTTGGGAGGAGCCTGGGAGACCCAGTACTTC. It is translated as CASSLGGAWETQYF.

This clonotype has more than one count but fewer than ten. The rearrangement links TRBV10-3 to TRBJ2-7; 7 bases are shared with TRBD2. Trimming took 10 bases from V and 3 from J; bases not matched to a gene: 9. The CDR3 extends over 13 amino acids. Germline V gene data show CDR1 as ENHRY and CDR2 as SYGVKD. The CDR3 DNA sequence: TGTGCCACCGGGGCGGGAGACAACTACGAGCAGTACTTC. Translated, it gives CATGAGDNYEQYF.

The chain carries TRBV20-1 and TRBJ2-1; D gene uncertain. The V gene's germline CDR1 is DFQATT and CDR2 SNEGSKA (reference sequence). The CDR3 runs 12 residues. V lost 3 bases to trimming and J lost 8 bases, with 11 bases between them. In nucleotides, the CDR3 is TGCAGTGCTAGTCTATCTTTCGATGAGCAGTTCTTC. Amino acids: CSASLSFDEQFF.

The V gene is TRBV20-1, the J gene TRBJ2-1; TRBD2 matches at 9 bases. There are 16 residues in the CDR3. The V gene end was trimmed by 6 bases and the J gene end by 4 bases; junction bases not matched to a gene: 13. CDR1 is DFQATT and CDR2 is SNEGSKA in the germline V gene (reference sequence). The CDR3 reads CSAGLAVRGVYNEQFF. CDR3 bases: TGCAGTGCGGGACTAGCTGTTAGAGGAGTGTACAATGAGCAGTTCTTC.

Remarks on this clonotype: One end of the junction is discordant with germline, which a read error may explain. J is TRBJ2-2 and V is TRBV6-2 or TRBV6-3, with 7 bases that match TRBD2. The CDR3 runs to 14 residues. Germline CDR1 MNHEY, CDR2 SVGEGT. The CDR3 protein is CASRLAKNNGELFF. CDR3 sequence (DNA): TGTGCCAGCAGACTAGCGAAAAACAACGGGGAGCTGTTTTTT.

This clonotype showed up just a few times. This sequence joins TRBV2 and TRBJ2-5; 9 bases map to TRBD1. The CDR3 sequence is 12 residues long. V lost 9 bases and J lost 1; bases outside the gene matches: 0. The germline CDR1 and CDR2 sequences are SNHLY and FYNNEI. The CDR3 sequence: CARDRGQETQYF. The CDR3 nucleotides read TGTGCCAGGGACAGGGGCCAAGAGACCCAGTACTTC.